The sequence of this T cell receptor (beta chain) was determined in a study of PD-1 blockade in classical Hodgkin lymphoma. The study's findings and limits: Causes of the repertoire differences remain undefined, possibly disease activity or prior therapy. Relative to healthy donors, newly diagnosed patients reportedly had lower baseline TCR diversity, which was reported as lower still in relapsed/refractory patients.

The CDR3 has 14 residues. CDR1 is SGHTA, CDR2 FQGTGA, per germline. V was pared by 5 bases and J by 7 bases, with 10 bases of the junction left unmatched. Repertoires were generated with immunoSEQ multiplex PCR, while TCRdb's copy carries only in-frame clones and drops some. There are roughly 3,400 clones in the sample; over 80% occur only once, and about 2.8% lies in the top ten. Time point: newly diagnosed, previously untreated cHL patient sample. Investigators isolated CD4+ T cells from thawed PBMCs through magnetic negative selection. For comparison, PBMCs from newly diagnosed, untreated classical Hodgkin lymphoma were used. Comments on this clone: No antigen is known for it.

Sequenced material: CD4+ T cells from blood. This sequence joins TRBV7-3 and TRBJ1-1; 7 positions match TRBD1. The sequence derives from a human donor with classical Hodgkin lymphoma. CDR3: CASSQGTAGDEAFF. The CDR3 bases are TGTGCCAGCAGCCAAGGGACAGCGGGGGATGAAGCTTTCTTT. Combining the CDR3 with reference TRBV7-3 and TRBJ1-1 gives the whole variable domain GAGVSQTPSNKVTEKGKYVELRCDPISGHTALYWYRQSLGQGPEFLIYFQGTGAADDSGLPNDRFFAVRPEGSVSTLKIQRTERGDSAVYLCASSQGTAGDEAFFGQGTRLTVV.